One TCR beta chain is described in this entry. Its antigen target is currently unknown. No much larger clone exists at a distance of one base, and base qualities are not known. The CDR3 regions of human TCRbeta chains were subjected to immunosequencing. In the paper's pipeline: TCRs in the repertoires were compared against a reference library of SARS-CoV-2-specific TCRs that had been generated with the MIRA antigen-specificity platform. Breadth was defined as the fraction of unique TCRs that were SARS-CoV-2-associated, and depth was defined as the fraction of total T cells that were SARS-CoV-2-associated. Using the MIRA data, every spike-specific TCR was mapped to the spike region that the TCR reacted to and assigned to either a CD4 or a CD8 class. Log10-transformed breadth and depth values were compared by one-way ANOVA with Sidak's multiple comparisons tests. TCRdb took over this immuneACCESS table, retaining in-frame rearrangements with V and J assigned. Such tables are incomplete; in checked studies, under half of the missing clones stem from an unresolved V gene, and the remainder is unexplained. The V and J calls and clone size are taken from that table; D and trimming were inferred from the DNA. Here the sample has 150,000 to 200,000 clones; 91% occur a single time. Approximately 2% of the sample is in the top ten clones.

The data derive from a study of T cell responses to AZD1222 COVID-19 vaccine (dated by TCRdb to the early 2020s). For the wider study: AZD1222 recipients given second doses at about 4 weeks or at about 12 weeks were pooled, since spike-specific TCR depth and breadth were not found to differ between the two schedules. TCR sequencing was performed for roughly 250 trial participants, of whom about 200 were given two doses of AZD1222 and roughly 25 were given two doses of MenACWY control vaccine. Enrollment into the trials was organized by age into subgroups of 18-55, 56-69 and 70-plus years, and those subgroups contained 148, 28 and 57 TCR-sequenced participants, respectively. Here is what the overall study found, with its caveats: Only a handful of AZD1222 recipients were SARS-CoV-2 seropositive at baseline, limiting conclusions about previously exposed vaccinees. The whole spike protein was spanned by vaccine-associated CD4 TCRs, and dominant responses were seen in regions 160-218 and 743-854. Reportedly, almost half of the unique spike-specific TCRs recognized epitopes lying outside the regions that are mutated in the B.1.351 and B.1.1.7 variants. The 56-69-year group was small, and its depth increase did not reach significance, likely because of low power. A significant rise in spike-specific TCR breadth and depth was observed after two AZD1222 doses relative to day 0 and relative to MenACWY recipients. Participants were mostly white British and included more females than males, and it was suggested by the authors that clonal diversity may have been underestimated. Because no day 14 peak-response samples were available, repertoires were characterized only after the peak T cell response.

In light of the paper, this sample's time point label describes: baseline before first vaccination. Vaccinee samples were obtained from the UK trials COV001 and COV002, which included a single-blind randomized controlled phase 2/3 trial of AZD1222 (ChAdOx1 nCoV-19) in healthy adults. Trial participant PBMC samples were collected at day 0 and day 28 after the second dose for TCRbeta chain sequencing. Trimming takes 4 bases from V and 8 bases from J, and the germline ends sit 18 bases apart. The CDR3 sequence holds 15 residues, the cysteine and phenylalanine included. Left in the record is the CDR3 DNA by itself, 45 bases read in frame from the first base. CDR1 LGHDT and CDR2 YNNKEL were looked up in the germline V gene (reference sequence).

This receptor was taken from an adult in good health. The rearrangement combines TRBV3-1 (or the pseudogene TRBV3-2) with TRBJ2-1; the D segment may tentatively be TRBD1 or TRBD2, each giving 5 matched bases. This specimen consisted of peripheral blood, obtained on day 0 of AZD1222 vaccination. The base sequence is TGTGCCAGCAGCCCAGTTGGGGGTAGTGGAGATGAGCAGTTCTTC. This codes for CASSPVGGSGDEQFF.